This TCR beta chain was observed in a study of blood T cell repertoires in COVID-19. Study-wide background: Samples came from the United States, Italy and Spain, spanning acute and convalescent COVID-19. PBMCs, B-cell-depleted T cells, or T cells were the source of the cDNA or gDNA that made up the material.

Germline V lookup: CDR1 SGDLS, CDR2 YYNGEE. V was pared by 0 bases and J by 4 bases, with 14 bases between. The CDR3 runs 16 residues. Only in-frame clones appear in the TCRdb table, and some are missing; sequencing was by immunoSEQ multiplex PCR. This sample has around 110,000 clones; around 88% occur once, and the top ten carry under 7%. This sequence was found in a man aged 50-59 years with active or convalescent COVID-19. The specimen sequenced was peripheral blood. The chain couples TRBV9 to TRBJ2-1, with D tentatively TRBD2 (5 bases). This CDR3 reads CASSVGLSGLYNEQFF. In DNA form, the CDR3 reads TGTGCCAGCAGCGTAGGCCTAAGCGGCCTATACAATGAGCAGTTCTTC.